This TCR beta chain was obtained from a study of blood T cell repertoires in COVID-19 (dated by TCRdb to 2019 to 2021). About the full investigation: Samples covering the acute and convalescent phases of COVID-19 were provided by collaborators in the United States, Italy and Spain. The material from the prospective study consisted of cDNA or gDNA derived from T cells, B-cell-depleted T cells, or PBMCs. Deeply sampled blood TCRbeta repertoires from subjects exposed to, actively infected with, or recovered from COVID-19 were included in the dataset. The repertoires were released in a freely available public database intended as a resource for research on the immune response to SARS-CoV-2. Samples came from the ongoing ImmuneRACE study (first 160 participants) plus 1,254 subjects from 6 global collaborators. Sample metadata almost always included a de-identified subject ID, COVID-19 status, age in years and sex. Where available, HLA class I and class II types were obtained from metadata supplied by the sample provider rather than from assay-based typing.

Compared with germline, V lacks 4 bases and J lacks 1 base; bases without a gene match: 6. From a lookup of the germline V gene (reference sequence), CDR1 and CDR2 are LGHDT and YNNKEL. The CDR3 contains 16 residues, cysteine and phenylalanine counted. Only the CDR3 DNA is retained, 48 bases long and in frame from the first base. Study-wide conclusions, independent of this receptor: Clinical and demographic metadata were provided uncurated, with the amount varying by source and participant.

TCRbeta CDR3 regions were amplified from genomic DNA by means of the immunoSEQ Assay, a bias-controlled multiplex PCR. Concerning the study's data processing: The number of nucleated cells in each sample was estimated by amplification of reference gene primers within the assay. Sequence reads were collapsed and filtered to measure the absolute abundance of every unique TCRbeta CDR3 rearrangement. Productive Simpson clonality was computed per sample as the square root of Simpson's diversity index over productive rearrangements. TCRdb re-hosts the immuneACCESS table, in-frame sequences only. Its copies lack some clones; in the studies checked, an unresolved V gene accounts for under half of them, and the cause for the rest is not known. The D gene and trimming were derived from the DNA, and the V and J assignments and clone size from that table. This sample gives about 76,000 clones in total; roughly 79% of them show up just once. The top ten clonotypes cover roughly 21% of the sample.

The collaborating institutions used their own protocols to collect whole blood in K2EDTA tubes. For TCRbeta analysis, collaborators shipped samples in one of three forms: frozen whole blood, isolated PBMCs, or DNA extracted from either of those sample types. This clone has a single count. The clone's antigen remains unknown. No much larger clone exists at a distance of one base, and base qualities are not known. The TCR comes from a man aged 70 or older with acute or convalescent COVID-19. Recombination connected TRBV3-1 (or the pseudogene TRBV3-2) to TRBJ2-5; 10 central nucleotides agree with TRBD1. Input material: peripheral blood. The bases read TGTGCCAGCAGCCCCTCCGGGACAGGGGCCCAAGAGACCCAGTACTTC. The translation is CASSPSGTGAQETQYF.